The next 23 T cell receptor delta chains were all read from a single sample in a study of gamma-delta chains in newborns, infants, children. TCRdb applied CATT to the reads for clone calling. Found here are roughly 15,000 delta-chain clones, about 7% of them singletons; the top ten hold around 24%. The specimen was blood. These receptors originate from a child who was a newborn, infant or young child, either healthy, febrile or measles-vaccinated (not recorded which).

In the case of this clone: This is likely an artifact of a read error, given a far larger clone one base away. The same CDR3 is also encoded by other DNA sequences in this sample. The chain recombines TRDV2 with TRDJ2, with 13 bases matching TRDD3. The CDR3 is made up of 15 amino acids. The germline gives CDR1 GEAIGNYY, CDR2 EKD. V gave up 3 bases and J gave up 8 bases; unmatched junction bases: 5. The CDR3 loop is CACDVLGDTTAQLFF. As DNA, the CDR3 is TGTGCCTGTGACGTACTGGGGGATACGACGGCACAACTCTTCTTT.

This clone was recorded a few times. The chain combines TRDV2 with TRDJ3; 9 bases are a match to TRDD3. V dropped 3 bases and J dropped 4; count of bases not matched to a gene: 9. From germline, CDR1 is GEAIGNYY and CDR2 EKD. The CDR3 loop spans 18 amino acids. This CDR3 is CACDFTGGLSWDTRQMFF. Here the CDR3 DNA reads TGTGCCTGTGACTTTACTGGGGGACTCTCTTGGGACACCCGACAGATGTTTTTC.

This clone was picked up a small number of times. The rearrangement uses TRDV2 and TRDJ3, with TRDD3 identical over 10 bases. V lost 0 bases, J lost 4 bases, and 5 bases stayed unmatched. Germline CDR1 reads GEAIGNYY; CDR2 reads EKD. The CDR3 is 18 residues long. The CDR3 loop is CACDTILGDLWDTRQMFF. DNA for the CDR3: TGTGCCTGTGACACCATACTGGGGGATCTATGGGACACCCGACAGATGTTTTTC.

On this clone: This clone may be a read error of a much larger clone one base away. The rearrangement links TRDV2 to TRDJ3; 7 positions match TRDD3. J was trimmed by 2 bases and V by 0 bases; bases with no gene match: 15. CDR1 and CDR2 (germline): GEAIGNYY, EKD. This CDR3 region has 21 residues. CDR3 protein: CACDTLRTGVYFTWDTRQMFF. Written as DNA, the CDR3 is TGTGCCTGTGACACCCTACGTACTGGGGTATACTTCACCTGGGACACCCGACAGATGTTTTTC.

This clone was found a few times. The V gene is TRDV2, the J gene TRDJ3; 7 bases fit TRDD3. Germline V gives CDR1 GEAIGNYY, CDR2 EKD. V lost 2 bases and J lost 0; bases outside the gene matches: 6. This CDR3 spans 18 amino acids. The CDR3 nucleotides read TGTGCCTGTGACAATACTGGGGTCTACTCCTGGGACACCCGACAGATGTTTTTC. Encoded protein: CACDNTGVYSWDTRQMFF.

This clone was counted only a few times. The chain carries TRDV2 and TRDJ3, with TRDD3 matching over 8 bases. The CDR3 consists of 19 residues. Unmatched junction bases numbered 9, after V lost 3 bases and J lost 0 bases. Germline V CDR1 and CDR2: GEAIGNYY, EKD. CDR3 amino acids: CACDPVLGASSWDTRQMFF. CDR3 DNA sequence: TGTGCCTGTGACCCGGTACTGGGGGCCAGCTCCTGGGACACCCGACAGATGTTTTTC.

This clone was observed a few times. The protein TCRdb lists differs from the translation of the DNA at residue 12; the protein given here is translated from the DNA itself. V gene TRDV2 combines with J gene TRDJ1, with 8 bases lining up with TRDD3. Germline V gives CDR1 GEAIGNYY, CDR2 EKD. This CDR3 has 15 amino acids. The CDR3 region is CACDPLLGDTDNLIF. CDR3 in DNA: TGTGCCTGTGACCCCCTTCTGGGGGACACCGATAACCTCATCTTT.

This clone is labeled medium-sized. The sample carries other DNA sequences with the same CDR3. V gene TRDV2 combines with J gene TRDJ3, with 11 positions matching TRDD3. The CDR3 runs 18 residues. With V trimmed by 0 bases and J by 4 bases, 4 bases remained unmatched. CDR1 and CDR2 from the germline V gene are GEAIGNYY and EKD. CDR3 residues: CACDTVLGDIWDTRQMFF. The CDR3 coding sequence is TGTGCCTGTGACACCGTACTGGGGGATATTTGGGACACCCGACAGATGTTTTTC.

This clone has a handful of counts. The V and J genes are TRDV2 and TRDJ3; perhaps TRDD3 as D (5 bases). Germline values: CDR1 GEAIGNYY, CDR2 EKD. The CDR3 consists of 15 residues. The V and J ends lost 3 bases and 5 bases respectively, with 10 bases between them. The CDR3 here is CACDAILGDTRQMFF. The CDR3 DNA sequence: TGTGCCTGTGACGCAATACTGGGGGACACCCGACAGATGTTTTTC.

This clone has just a few counts. J is TRDJ3 and V is TRDV2; TRDD3 matches at 9 bases. CDR3 length: 20 residues. CDR1 is GEAIGNYY, CDR2 EKD, per germline. Losses at the gene ends were 3 bases for V and 0 bases for J; bases not matched to a gene: 11. As DNA, the CDR3 is TGTGCCTGTGACCCCCTTCGGGGGATACCCCGCTCCTGGGACACCCGACAGATGTTTTTC. Its protein is CACDPLRGIPRSWDTRQMFF.

The rearrangement uses TRDV2 and TRDJ2; 10 nucleotides match TRDD3. The length of the CDR3 is 16 residues. CDR1 GEAIGNYY and CDR2 EKD come from the germline V gene. Losses at the gene ends were 1 base for V and 2 bases for J; bases not matched to a gene: 3. The CDR3 sequence: CACDTGGYSLTAQLFF. DNA of the CDR3: TGTGCCTGTGACACTGGGGGATACAGCTTGACAGCACAACTCTTCTTT.

This clone is labeled as medium-sized. A read error is possible here, since a much larger clone lies one base away. The J gene is TRDJ3, the V gene TRDV2, with 8 bases fitting TRDD3. The V segment lost 0 bases and the J segment 3 bases; nucleotides outside the gene matches: 3. The CDR3 is 17 residues long. CDR1 is GEAIGNYY and CDR2 is EKD in the germline V gene. The CDR3 sequence: CACDTAGGNWDTRQMFF. Written as DNA, the CDR3 is TGTGCCTGTGACACCGCTGGGGGAAACTGGGACACCCGACAGATGTTTTTC.

For this clone: One junction end disagrees with the germline gene, perhaps due to a read error. The chain recombines TRDV2 with TRDJ1, with 13 bases lining up with TRDD3. This CDR3 comprises 16 residues. Germline V gene lookup returns CDR1 GEAIGNYY and CDR2 EKD. CDR3 DNA sequence: TGTGCCTATGACCTACTGGGGGATACGTACGCCGATAAACTCATCTTT. Amino acids: CAYDLLGDTYADKLIF.

Only a few counts were recorded for this clone. The same CDR3 is also encoded by other DNA sequences in this sample. As DNA, the CDR3 is TGTGCCTGTGACACCGCTGGGGGATACCCCTCCTGGGACACCCGACAGATGTTTTTC. Encoded protein: CACDTAGGYPSWDTRQMFF. The V and J genes are TRDV2 and TRDJ3, with 11 nucleotides matching TRDD3. This CDR3 is 19 amino acids long. CDR1 is GEAIGNYY, CDR2 EKD, per germline. J gave up 0 bases and V 0 bases, and 3 bases lay outside the gene matches.

This clone was counted a few times. The chain couples TRDV2 to TRDJ3, with 7 bases identical to TRDD3. This CDR3 has 18 amino acids. V shed 0 bases and J 0 bases; nucleotides not matched to a gene: 4. In germline, CDR1 is GEAIGNYY, CDR2 EKD. The CDR3 loop is CACDTGYARSWDTRQMFF. The CDR3 DNA reads TGTGCCTGTGACACCGGATACGCGCGCTCCTGGGACACCCGACAGATGTTTTTC.

Concerning this clone itself: Sequence at one end of the junction differs from germline and may be a read error. V is TRDV2 and J is TRDJ1, with TRDD3 identical over 13 bases. There are 14 residues in the CDR3. The V gene's germline CDR1 is GEAIGNYY and CDR2 EKD. Here the CDR3 reads CACDNWGIRDRLIF. The CDR3 DNA follows: TGTGCCTGTGACAACTGGGGGATACGCGATAGACTCATCTTT.

V is TRDV2 and J is TRDJ3; 11 nucleotides align to TRDD3. This CDR3 spans 20 amino acids. V gave up 0 bases and J gave up 0 bases; unmatched junction bases: 6. Germline loops: CDR1 GEAIGNYY, CDR2 EKD. CDR3 residues: CACDTVLGDRVSWDTRQMFF. The CDR3, as DNA: TGTGCCTGTGACACCGTACTGGGGGATAGAGTCTCCTGGGACACCCGACAGATGTTTTTC.

By frequency in the sample, this clone is medium-sized (0.01 to 0.1%). The chain couples TRDV2 to TRDJ3; 10 positions match TRDD3. The germline V gene encodes CDR1 GEAIGNYY and CDR2 EKD. The CDR3 spans 19 residues. J was trimmed by 0 bases and V by 3 bases; bases with no gene match: 7. CDR3 coding DNA: TGTGCCTGTGACGGACTTACTGGGGGATTCTCCTGGGACACCCGACAGATGTTTTTC. Its protein is CACDGLTGGFSWDTRQMFF.

A note on this clone: A far larger clone is one base from this, pointing to a likely read error. This chain uses TRDV2 with TRDJ2, with 8 bases identical to TRDD3. The length of the CDR3 is 16 residues. CDR1 and CDR2 (germline): GEAIGNYY, EKD. V was clipped by 2 bases and J by 0 bases; unmatched bases: 4. The CDR3 sequence is CACDILGGTLTAQLFF. Here the CDR3 DNA reads TGTGCCTGTGACATACTGGGGGGTACTTTGACAGCACAACTCTTCTTT.

Details on this clone: Within the sample, other DNA sequences also encode this same CDR3. This chain connects TRDV2 to TRDJ3, with 11 nucleotides matching TRDD3. The germline V gene encodes CDR1 GEAIGNYY and CDR2 EKD. The length of the CDR3 is 19 residues. V was clipped by 1 base and J by 0 bases; unmatched bases: 4. As DNA, the CDR3 is TGTGCCTGTGACACACTGGGGGATAAGAGCTCCTGGGACACCCGACAGATGTTTTTC. Amino acids: CACDTLGDKSSWDTRQMFF.

About this clone itself: A far larger clone is a single base away, which makes a read error likely. The chain recombines TRDV2 with TRDJ3, with 8 bases fitting TRDD3. The CDR3 spans 19 residues. CDR1 and CDR2 from the germline V gene are GEAIGNYY and EKD. V lost 3 bases, J lost 0 bases, and 9 bases stayed unmatched. CDR3 region: CACDATGGTSSWDTRQMFF. In DNA, the CDR3 is TGTGCCTGTGACGCTACTGGGGGCACGAGCTCCTGGGACACCCGACAGATGTTTTTC.

As for this clone: A read error may produce the germline difference seen at one junction end. The chain employs TRDV2 and TRDJ3, with TRDD3 identical over 8 bases. This CDR3 is built from 17 residues. The germline V gene has CDR1 GEAIGNYY and CDR2 EKD. The CDR3: CACDTVGDSWDTRQVFF. CDR3 in DNA: TGTGCCTGTGACACCGTGGGGGATTCCTGGGACACCCGACAGGTGTTTTTC.

V is TRDV2 and J is TRDJ3; TRDD3 is a possible D gene (5 bases). From germline, CDR1 is GEAIGNYY and CDR2 EKD. Trimming cost V 0 bases and J 0 bases, with 23 bases left between them. The CDR3 has 22 residues. The CDR3 here is CACDTVDRGVDPRSWDTRQMFF. CDR3 sequence (DNA): TGTGCCTGTGACACCGTTGATAGGGGGGTGGACCCTCGCTCCTGGGACACCCGACAGATGTTTTTC.